This record covers a single T cell receptor (beta chain). Its antigen remains unidentified. A junction end diverges from the germline sequence, so it may reflect a read error. The PCR had 60 Vbeta and 13 Jbeta primers. Data came from immunoSEQ multiplex PCR; TCRdb stores just in-frame clones and leaves some out. The data hold roughly 220,000 clones, with around four fifths observed a single time. This entry comes from a study of cytomegalovirus exposure and HLA in healthy donors. Findings of the study overall: Equally common other TCR beta chains were less clonally expanded than HLA-associated ones, a later analysis found.

Germline-derived CDR1 and CDR2 are MNHEY and SVGAGI. The CDR3 totals 15 residues. The chain has TRBV6-5 and TRBJ1-2, with D perhaps matching TRBD1 (6 bases). The specimen sequenced was PBMCs. The TCR was taken from a middle-aged woman in good health and CMV-seronegative. The DNA of the CDR3 is TGTGCCAGCAGCGCGGGGGGCTGGACGAACTATGGCCACACCTTC. It yields the protein CASSAGGWTNYGHTF.